One sample yielded the 17 T cell receptor beta chains listed below, sequenced in a study of shared clonotypes between healthy human individuals. Using immunoSEQ multiplex PCR, the repertoire was profiled, and TCRdb retains in-frame clones only, with some absent. Seen here are 600,000 to 800,000 clones, roughly 72% observed once, and the top ten hold over 1.5%. Sequencing was done on a sample of memory CD4+ T cells sorted from blood. Stated subset: CD45RA-negative fraction. These receptors were collected from a woman in her twenties or thirties in good health.

This clone was found a few times. The chain combines TRBV28 with TRBJ1-4, with D possibly TRBD1 on 6 matching bases. CDR3 length: 15 residues. Germline V gives CDR1 MDHEN, CDR2 SYDVKM. Trimming shortened V by 1 base and J by 8 bases, and 14 bases separated the two germline ends. Here the CDR3 DNA reads TGTGCCAGCAGTTTATTCCCAGGGGTAGGGGAAAAACTGTTTTTT. It specifies CASSLFPGVGEKLFF.

This clone was seen a few times. J is TRBJ1-5 and V is TRBV28; no definite D call. The V end was cut by 6 bases, the J end by 3 bases, with 18 bases between. This CDR3 comprises 16 residues. Germline lookup yields CDR1 MDHEN and CDR2 SYDVKM. In nucleotides, the CDR3 is TGTGCCAGCAGGGGAATAGGTCATAGGACCAATCAGCCCCAGCATTTT. Its translation is CASRGIGHRTNQPQHF.

The table lists this clone with a count of one. The chain is built from TRBV7-9 and TRBJ2-5, with unresolved D. The V end was cut by 3 bases, the J end by 2 bases, with 4 bases between. Germline CDR1 SEHNR, CDR2 FQNEAQ (reference sequence). The CDR3 has 12 amino acids. The CDR3 DNA reads TGTGCCAGCAGCTTTCCGCAAGAGACCCAGTACTTC. Translating it yields CASSFPQETQYF.

V usage is TRBV10-1 and J usage is TRBJ2-7; 7 positions agree with TRBD2. This CDR3 region has 15 residues. After removal of 6 bases from V and 2 bases from J, the junction contained 10 bases not matched to a gene. CDR1 and CDR2 (germline): WNHNN, SYGVQD (reference sequence). The CDR3 is CASSPTSRPTYEQYF. CDR3 in DNA: TGCGCCAGCAGCCCGACTAGCCGACCGACCTACGAGCAGTACTTC.

The chain combines TRBV11-2 with TRBJ2-5; TRBD2 matches 8 bases. The DNA end favors TRBJ2-7, so the J call may be wrong. The CDR3 extends over 16 amino acids. Germline V gene data show CDR1 as SGHAT and CDR2 as FQNNGV. The CDR3, as DNA: TGTGCCAGCAGCCCGATTTTTACTAGCGGCTCCTACGAGCAGTACTTC. It translates to CASSPIFTSGSYEQYF.

V and J are TRBV4-1 and TRBJ2-5; D is unresolved. The CDR3 covers 11 residues. The germline V gene encodes CDR1 MGHRA and CDR2 YSYEKL. Trimming shortened V by 5 bases and J by 7 bases, and 8 bases separated the two germline ends. CDR3 DNA: TGCGCCAGCAGCTGGAGAGGGACCCAGTACTTC. Residues: CASSWRGTQYF.

The V and J genes are TRBV30 and TRBJ2-1; no clear D. Trimming shortened V by 0 bases and J by 6 bases, and 12 bases separated the two germline ends. The CDR3 has 14 residues. Per germline, CDR1 GTSNPN and CDR2 SVGIG (reference sequence). CDR3: CAWSVDRPPNEQFF. Here the CDR3 DNA reads TGTGCCTGGAGTGTAGATAGACCCCCCAATGAGCAGTTCTTC.

CDR3 in amino acids: CASSLGDGLAGYEQFF. The CDR3 DNA reads TGTGCCAGCAGCTTAGGGGACGGACTAGCGGGATATGAGCAGTTCTTC. This chain connects TRBV11-2 to TRBJ2-1, with 12 positions matching TRBD2. Germline CDR1 and CDR2: SGHAT and FQNNGV. CDR3 size: 16 residues. Unmatched junction bases numbered 6, after V lost 1 base and J lost 8 bases. The entire variable domain, with the rest obtained from reference TRBV11-2 and TRBJ2-1, is as follows: EAGVAQSPRYKIIEKRQSVAFWCNPISGHATLYWYQQILGQGPKLLIQFQNNGVVDDSQLPKDRFSAERLKGVDSTLKIQPAKLEDSAVYLCASSLGDGLAGYEQFFGPGTRLTVL.

This chain connects TRBV7-3 to TRBJ2-2; D not certain. The CDR3 sequence is 14 residues long. Trimming shortened V by 4 bases and J by 5 bases, and 11 bases separated the two germline ends. Looked up from germline, CDR1 is SGHTA and CDR2 is FQGTGA. The CDR3 spells CASSSDGWTGELFF. The CDR3 DNA reads as TGTGCCAGCAGCTCGGACGGGTGGACCGGGGAGCTGTTTTTT.

Turning to this clone: Other DNA sequences from this sample encode an identical CDR3 as well. V gene TRBV5-6 combines with J gene TRBJ1-2; a weak D match, TRBD1 (5 bases). Germline-derived CDR1 and CDR2 are SGHDT and YYEEEE. Trimming took off 2 bases at V and 3 bases at J, with 5 bases between the two ends. The CDR3 length is 12 residues. The CDR3 bases are TGTGCCAGCAGCTTAGGGGACTATGGCTACACCTTC. Translating it yields CASSLGDYGYTF.

J is TRBJ1-1 and V is TRBV28, with a possible D match to TRBD1 (6 bases). The CDR3 contains 15 residues. Germline V CDR1 and CDR2: MDHEN, SYDVKM. V lost 5 bases and J lost 1, with 14 bases in between. The CDR3 sequence is CASSRGVAGNTEAFF. The CDR3 DNA sequence: TGTGCCAGCAGTAGGGGGGTTGCGGGGAACACTGAAGCTTTCTTT.

The chain has TRBV18 and TRBJ2-3; D unclear. Between the trimmed V and J ends, which lost 4 bases and 0 bases, there was a span of 14 bases. This CDR3 comprises 16 residues. CDR1 is KGHSH, CDR2 LQKENI, per germline. As DNA, the CDR3 is TGTGCCAGCTCACACACTTGGAGACCCAGCACAGATACGCAGTATTTT. Translated: CASSHTWRPSTDTQYF.

In nucleotides, the CDR3 is TGTGCCAGCAGCTTCCTAATGATACCGAATGAAAAACTGTTTTTT. It yields the protein CASSFLMIPNEKLFF. J is TRBJ1-4 and V is TRBV7-8; D is undetermined. The germline gives CDR1 SGHVS, CDR2 FQNEAQ. The CDR3 covers 15 residues. V lost 3 bases and J lost 5, with 13 bases in between. Using reference TRBV7-8 and TRBJ1-4 for the parts outside the CDR3, the full variable domain is GAGVSQSPRYKVAKRGQDVALRCDPISGHVSLFWYQQALGQGPEFLTYFQNEAQLDKSGLPSDRFFAERPEGSVSTLKIQRTQQEDSAVYLCASSFLMIPNEKLFFGSGTQLSVL.

The gene calls are TRBV7-2 and TRBJ1-1, with D perhaps matching TRBD1 (6 bases). V was pared by 1 base and J by 8 bases, with 8 bases between. The CDR3 extends over 12 amino acids. CDR1 and CDR2 from the germline V gene are SGHTA and FQGNSA. Here the CDR3 DNA reads TGTGCCAGCAGCTTAGGGGGGCCCGAAGCTTTCTTT. Translating it yields CASSLGGPEAFF.

The chain is built from TRBV5-4 and TRBJ2-5; no clear D gene. Germline V CDR1 and CDR2: SGHNT, YYREEE (reference sequence). Trimming pared 1 base from V and 3 bases from J, leaving 7 bases between. The length of the CDR3 is 13 residues. CDR3 sequence (DNA): TGTGCCAGCAGCTTGTCCGCAGAAGAGACCCAGTACTTC. Its translation: CASSLSAEETQYF.

The V and J genes are TRBV5-6 and TRBJ2-6; no clear D. The CDR3 extends over 17 amino acids. V dropped 0 bases and J dropped 0 bases, with 10 bases sitting between them. Looked up from germline, CDR1 is SGHDT and CDR2 is YYEEEE. DNA of the CDR3: TGTGCCAGCAGCTTGGGGGGTCCTTTCTCTGGGGCCAACGTCCTGACTTTC. Protein sequence: CASSLGGPFSGANVLTF. The complete variable domain, with remaining parts taken from reference TRBV5-6 and TRBJ2-6, reads DAGVTQSPTHLIKTRGQQVTLRCSPKSGHDTVSWYQQALGQGPQFIFQYYEEEERQRGNFPDRFSGHQFPNYSSELNVNALLLGDSALYLCASSLGGPFSGANVLTFGAGSRLTVL.

This clone was detected ten times or more. The chain carries TRBV25-1 and TRBJ2-2; a possible D gene is TRBD1 (5 bases). The CDR3 has 15 amino acids. Trimming removed 6 bases at V and 2 bases at J, with 13 bases between. Germline CDR1 reads MGHDK; CDR2 reads SYGVNS. This CDR3 is CASRAPGHNTGELFF. CDR3 sequence (DNA): TGTGCCAGCAGAGCCCCTGGACATAACACCGGGGAGCTGTTTTTT.